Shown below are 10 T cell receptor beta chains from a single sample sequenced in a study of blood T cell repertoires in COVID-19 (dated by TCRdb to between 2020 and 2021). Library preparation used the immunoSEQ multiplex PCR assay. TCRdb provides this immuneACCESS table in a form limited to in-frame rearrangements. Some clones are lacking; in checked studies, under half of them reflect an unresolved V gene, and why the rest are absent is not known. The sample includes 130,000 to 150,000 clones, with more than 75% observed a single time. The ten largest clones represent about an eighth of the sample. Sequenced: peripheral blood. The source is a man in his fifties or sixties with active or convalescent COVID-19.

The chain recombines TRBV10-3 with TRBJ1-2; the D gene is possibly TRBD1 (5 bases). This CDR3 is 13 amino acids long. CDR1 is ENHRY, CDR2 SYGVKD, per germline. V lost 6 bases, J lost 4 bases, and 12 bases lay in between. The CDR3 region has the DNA TGTGCCATCAGGGAGACAGAGAGCTATGGCTACACCTTC. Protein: CAIRETESYGYTF.

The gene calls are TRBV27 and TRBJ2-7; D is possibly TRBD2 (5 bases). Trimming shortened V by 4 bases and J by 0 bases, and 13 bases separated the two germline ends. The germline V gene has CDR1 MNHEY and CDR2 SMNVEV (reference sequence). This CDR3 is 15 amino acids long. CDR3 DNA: TGTGCCAGCAGTTCCATACTAGGGAGCTCCTACGAGCAGTACTTC. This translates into CASSSILGSSYEQYF.

The CDR3 loop is CATRGTSGSIGELFF. The CDR3 DNA reads TGTGCCACCAGGGGGACTAGCGGGAGTATCGGGGAGCTGTTTTTT. The chain recombines TRBV24-1 with TRBJ2-2; TRBD2 agrees at 14 bases. With V trimmed by 7 bases and J by 7 bases, 4 bases remained unmatched. The length of the CDR3 is 15 residues. Germline V CDR1 and CDR2: KGHDR, SFDVKD.

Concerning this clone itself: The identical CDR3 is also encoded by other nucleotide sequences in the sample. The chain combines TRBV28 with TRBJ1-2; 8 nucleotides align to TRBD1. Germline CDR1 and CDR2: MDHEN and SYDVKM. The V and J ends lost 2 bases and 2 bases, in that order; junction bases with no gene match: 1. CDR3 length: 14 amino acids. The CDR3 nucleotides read TGTGCCAGCAGTTTACGGGACAGGAACTATGGCTACACCTTC. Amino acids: CASSLRDRNYGYTF.

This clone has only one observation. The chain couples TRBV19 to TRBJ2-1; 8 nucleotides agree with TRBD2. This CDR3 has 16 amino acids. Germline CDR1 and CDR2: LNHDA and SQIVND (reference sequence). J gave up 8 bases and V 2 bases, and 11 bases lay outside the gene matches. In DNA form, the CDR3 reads TGTGCCAGTAGTATAAAAGCGGGAGATGGTAGCGATGAGCAGTTCTTC. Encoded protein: CASSIKAGDGSDEQFF. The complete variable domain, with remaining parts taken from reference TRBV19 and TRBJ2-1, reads DGGITQSPKYLFRKEGQNVTLSCEQNLNHDAMYWYRQDPGQGLRLIYYSQIVNDFQKGDIAEGYSVSREKKESFPLTVTSAQKNPTAFYLCASSIKAGDGSDEQFFGPGTRLTVL.

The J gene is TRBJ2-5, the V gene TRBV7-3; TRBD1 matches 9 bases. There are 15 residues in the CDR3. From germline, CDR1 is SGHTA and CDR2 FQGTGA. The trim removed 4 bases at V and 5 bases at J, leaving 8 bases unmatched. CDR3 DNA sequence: TGTGCCAGCAGCTCCACAGGGGGCGCAGGGGAGACCCAGTACTTC. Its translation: CASSSTGGAGETQYF.

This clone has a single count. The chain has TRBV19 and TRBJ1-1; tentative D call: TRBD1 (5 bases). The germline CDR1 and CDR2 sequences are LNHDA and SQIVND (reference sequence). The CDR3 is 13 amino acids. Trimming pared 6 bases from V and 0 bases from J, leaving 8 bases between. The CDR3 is CASSPTVNTEAFF. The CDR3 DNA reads TGTGCCAGTAGCCCGACAGTGAACACTGAAGCTTTCTTT.

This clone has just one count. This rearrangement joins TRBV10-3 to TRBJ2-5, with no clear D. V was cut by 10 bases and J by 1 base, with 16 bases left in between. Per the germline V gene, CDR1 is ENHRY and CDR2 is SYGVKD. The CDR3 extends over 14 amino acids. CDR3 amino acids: CATAEGNSQETQYF. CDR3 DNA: TGTGCCACCGCCGAAGGAAACAGCCAAGAGACCCAGTACTTC.

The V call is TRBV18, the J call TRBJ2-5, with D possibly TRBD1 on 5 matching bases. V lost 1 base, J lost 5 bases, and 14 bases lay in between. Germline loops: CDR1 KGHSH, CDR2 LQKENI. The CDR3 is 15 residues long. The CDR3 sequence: CASSPLLRGAETQYF. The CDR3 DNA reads TGTGCCAGCTCACCACTCCTAAGGGGCGCGGAGACCCAGTACTTC.

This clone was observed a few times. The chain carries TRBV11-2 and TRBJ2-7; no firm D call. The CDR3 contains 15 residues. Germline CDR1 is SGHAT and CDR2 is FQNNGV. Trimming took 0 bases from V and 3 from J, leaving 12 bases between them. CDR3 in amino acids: CASSLDFTAVYEQYF. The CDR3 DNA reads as TGTGCCAGCAGCTTAGATTTTACAGCCGTCTACGAGCAGTACTTC.